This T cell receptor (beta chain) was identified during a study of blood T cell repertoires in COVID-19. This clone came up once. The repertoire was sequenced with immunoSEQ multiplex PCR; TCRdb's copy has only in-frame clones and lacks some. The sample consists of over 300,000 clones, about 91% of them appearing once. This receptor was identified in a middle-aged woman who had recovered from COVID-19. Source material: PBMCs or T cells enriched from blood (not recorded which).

The CDR3 loop reads CASSLELVGGTQYF. In nucleotides, the CDR3 is TGTGCCAGCAGCTTAGAGTTGGTAGGGGGGACCCAGTACTTC. V is TRBV7-8 and J is TRBJ2-5; possible D gene TRBD1, 6 bases. CDR1 and CDR2 from the germline V gene are SGHVS and FQNEAQ. This CDR3 contains 14 residues. V lost 1 base, J lost 7 bases, and 13 bases lay in between. The variable domain in full, with the rest retrieved from reference TRBV7-8 and TRBJ2-5, is GAGVSQSPRYKVAKRGQDVALRCDPISGHVSLFWYQQALGQGPEFLTYFQNEAQLDKSGLPSDRFFAERPEGSVSTLKIQRTQQEDSAVYLCASSLELVGGTQYFGPGTRLLVL.